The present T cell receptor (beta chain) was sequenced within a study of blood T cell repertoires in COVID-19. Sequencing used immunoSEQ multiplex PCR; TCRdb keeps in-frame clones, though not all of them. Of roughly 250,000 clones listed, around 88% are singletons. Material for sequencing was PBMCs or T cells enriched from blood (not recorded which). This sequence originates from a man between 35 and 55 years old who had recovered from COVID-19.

CDR3 loop: CASSSGTLNTGELFF. CDR3 nucleotides: TGCGCCAGCAGCTCCGGGACACTAAACACCGGGGAGCTGTTTTTT. The chain employs TRBV5-1 and TRBJ2-2; D possibly corresponds to TRBD1 (6 bases). Trimming pared 3 bases from V and 2 bases from J, leaving 11 bases between. The CDR3 has 15 amino acids. Germline CDR1 and CDR2: SGHRS and YFSETQ.